This T cell receptor (beta chain) was found in a study of blood T cell repertoires in COVID-19. The V end lost 5 bases, the J end lost 4 bases, and 18 bases lay between the germline ends. Germline V CDR1 and CDR2: SEHNR, FQNEAQ (reference sequence). CDR3 size: 16 residues. Only in-frame clones appear in the TCRdb table, and some are missing; sequencing was by immunoSEQ multiplex PCR. The sample consists of fewer than 200,000 clones, more than 80% of them appearing once. The receptor comes from a man aged 45-65 years who had recovered from COVID-19. Sequencing was carried out using PBMCs or T cells enriched from blood (not recorded which). V gene TRBV7-9 combines with J gene TRBJ1-5; D may be TRBD1 (5 bases). The CDR3 DNA sequence: TGTGCCAGCAGCGATGCCCGGGGGTCGGGGAATCAGCCCCAGCATTTT. It specifies CASSDARGSGNQPQHF.